A selection of T cell receptor beta chains follows, all from one sample in a study of control samples from healthy donors and cancer patients. TCRdb's table, derived via immunoSEQ multiplex PCR, lists solely in-frame clones and lacks some. The table records around 140,000 clones, around 90% of them present only once. The material sequenced was blood. The receptors were sampled from a man between 18 and 35 years old in good health. Both conserved end residues are part of each CDR3. The order of the fields is V gene, J gene, CDR3 length, CDR3 protein.

TRBV5-4	TRBJ1-4	15	CASSLAGGGPEKLFF
TRBV25-1	TRBJ1-3	18	CASSESRGVSLSGNTIYF
TRBV30	TRBJ1-2	13	CAWSRSTDYGYTF
TRBV10-3	TRBJ2-7	15	CAISESTSGPYEQYF
TRBV9	TRBJ1-3	15	CASSTLPGSGNTIYF
TRBV11-2	TRBJ1-3	16	CASSSPQGRTGNTIYF
TRBV11-2	TRBJ1-5	16	CASSATTGDGNQPQHF
TRBV5-3	TRBJ2-1	16	CARRILPGLLYNEQFF
TRBV19	TRBJ2-7	12	CASTGQSYEQYF
TRBV3-1/TRBV3-2	TRBJ1-5	14	CASSQGGIDQPQHF
TRBV29-1	TRBJ1-1	13	CSVEEGANTEAFF
TRBV7-9	TRBJ2-1	16	CASSWLGQGGGNEQFF
TRBV5-8	TRBJ2-1	16	CASSSYRDSSYNEQFF
TRBV27	TRBJ1-5	18	CASSSLLSSGQGSQPQHF
TRBV9	TRBJ2-1	12	CASGPGYNEQFF
TRBV5-1	TRBJ2-1	15	CASSLGSRGVDEQFF
TRBV30	TRBJ2-2	14	CAWNGVSNTGELFF
TRBV6-5	TRBJ1-1	14	CASARTVLNTEAFF
TRBV5-6	TRBJ1-5	14	CASSQAGQGQPQHF
TRBV10-3	TRBJ2-7	15	CAISDTSGSFYEQYF
TRBV7-2	TRBJ2-1	15	CASRSSGLLYNEQFF
TRBV3-1/TRBV3-2	TRBJ1-2	14	CASSPRQIAYGYTF
TRBV28	TRBJ2-7	16	CASRQWDSPSSYEQYF
TRBV29-1	TRBJ2-3	13	CSVPKGSADTQYF
TRBV5-1	TRBJ2-1	15	CASSLGQGTYNEQFF
TRBV12-3/TRBV12-4	TRBJ1-6	12	CASSSMQSPLHF
TRBV11-2	TRBJ1-4	15	CASSLPTGSNEKLFF
TRBV5-4	TRBJ2-7	13	CASSTGRSYEQYF
TRBV4-1	TRBJ1-1	13	CASSQGGQGEAFF
TRBV5-6	TRBJ2-7	15	CASRQHGDGRYEQYF
TRBV7-3	TRBJ2-5	14	CASSPRGAGETQYF
TRBV7-9	TRBJ1-4	16	CASSLALRDYNEKLFF
TRBV29-1	TRBJ1-1	13	CSVQQGVRSEAFF
TRBV5-1	TRBJ2-4	14	CASSRGQGDDIQYF
TRBV13	TRBJ2-3	14	CASSLMGTGDTQYF
TRBV12-3/TRBV12-4	TRBJ2-5	13	CASSFAGKETQYF
TRBV7-2	TRBJ1-1	14	CASSLAGNQPEAFF
TRBV18	TRBJ2-2	15	CASSPGSLNTGELFF
TRBV9	TRBJ2-5	14	CASSVDSAKETQYF
TRBV27	TRBJ1-5	17	CASSLGSTGTVNQPQHF
TRBV2	TRBJ1-1	16	CASSEFMGLSDTEAFF
TRBV5-1	TRBJ1-1	14	CASSLGSWLGEAFF
TRBV7-3	TRBJ2-3	13	CASRPFPEDTQYF
TRBV9	TRBJ1-2	16	CASSPQSRVTNYGYTF
TRBV6-2/TRBV6-3	TRBJ1-4	17	CASSYPDSDATNEKLFF
TRBV4-2	TRBJ2-2	15	CASSQSLAVTGELFF
TRBV11-1	TRBJ1-1	14	CASSFDRPPTEAFF
TRBV6-1	TRBJ1-5	14	CASSDDARVQPQHF
TRBV28	TRBJ2-7	14	CASSQHSGGREQYF
TRBV25-1	TRBJ2-1	15	CASSEYRGLNNEQFF
TRBV12-3/TRBV12-4	TRBJ2-1	13	CASSPQGGNEQFF
TRBV7-3	TRBJ2-5	13	CASSSQPQESQYF
TRBV5-6	TRBJ1-2	16	CASSFKTQGASVGYTF
TRBV3-1/TRBV3-2	TRBJ1-5	17	CASSQAPKKGTGQPQHF
TRBV7-6	TRBJ2-7	17	CASSLRPGDRGSYEQYF
TRBV5-6	TRBJ2-5	16	CASSFGSSGGEETQYF
TRBV7-9	TRBJ2-2	13	CASSPIGTGELFF
TRBV4-3	TRBJ1-6	16	CASSQAFREQYSPLHF
TRBV30	TRBJ2-2	14	CAWSLGSNTGELFF
TRBV2	TRBJ1-5	12	CASSTSNQPQHF